The 24 T cell receptor beta chains in this list originate from one sample, sequenced in a study of OX40 agonist ivuxolimab in advanced cancers. The method was immunoSEQ multiplex PCR; TCRdb's version includes in-frame clones alone and lacks a portion of them. The data hold 60,000 to 95,000 clones, with about 88% observed a single time. Sequences were derived from CD4+ or CD8+ T cells sorted from blood, sampled in a trial of the OX40 agonist ivuxolimab. The receptors shown here come from an adult with an advanced solid tumor such as melanoma, head and neck, liver or kidney cancer.

The chain uses TRBV19 and TRBJ2-7; the match to TRBD1 covers 7 bases. Losses at the gene ends were 5 bases for V and 2 bases for J; bases not matched to a gene: 3. The CDR3 covers 13 residues. Per germline, CDR1 LNHDA and CDR2 SQIVND (reference sequence). CDR3 amino acids: CASSLQGTYEQYF. CDR3 sequence (DNA): TGTGCCAGTAGTTTACAGGGGACCTACGAGCAGTACTTC.

J is TRBJ2-3 and V is TRBV5-4, with 8 nucleotides matching TRBD1. J was trimmed by 3 bases and V by 4 bases; bases with no gene match: 4. The germline CDR1 and CDR2 sequences are SGHNT and YYREEE (reference sequence). The CDR3 is made up of 14 amino acids. CDR3 residues: CASSPTGETDTQYF. In DNA form, the CDR3 reads TGTGCCAGCAGCCCGACAGGGGAAACAGATACGCAGTATTTT.

This clone was found once. The rearrangement links TRBV5-1 to TRBJ1-1; D remains ambiguous. V lost 7 bases, J lost 2 bases, and 12 bases lay in between. The CDR3 covers 13 residues. In germline, CDR1 is SGHRS, CDR2 YFSETQ. CDR3 sequence reads: CASGERGNTEAFF. The CDR3 region has the DNA TGCGCCAGCGGAGAGAGAGGAAACACTGAAGCTTTCTTT.

The chain is built from TRBV19 and TRBJ1-2; 8 nucleotides match TRBD1. Germline assignment: CDR1 LNHDA and CDR2 SQIVND (reference sequence). V lost 8 bases, J lost 0 bases, and 11 bases stayed unmatched. The CDR3 runs to 16 residues. For the CDR3, the DNA is TGTGCCAGTGGGGGAAACGGACAGGGAACTAACTATGGCTACACCTTC. It specifies CASGGNGQGTNYGYTF.

V is TRBV6-1 and J is TRBJ2-2; no reliable D call. The CDR3 extends over 16 amino acids. V lost 4 bases and J 4 bases, leaving 16 bases between the germline ends. Germline CDR1 reads MNHNS; CDR2 reads SASEGT. The CDR3 is CASSGSSGVRTGELFF. In DNA, the CDR3 is TGTGCCAGCAGTGGATCTAGTGGAGTCCGCACCGGGGAGCTGTTTTTT.

The gene calls are TRBV19 and TRBJ1-4, with 8 bases identical to TRBD1. V lost 8 bases and J lost 5; bases outside the gene matches: 10. The CDR3 covers 15 residues. Germline values: CDR1 LNHDA, CDR2 SQIVND (reference sequence). The DNA of the CDR3 is TGTGCCAGTTCTAGCAGGGGGCGAGGGAATGAAAAACTGTTTTTT. Translation gives CASSSRGRGNEKLFF.

The rearrangement joins TRBV9 to TRBJ2-1; D possibly corresponds to TRBD2 (5 bases). The V end lost 0 bases, the J end lost 6 bases, and 16 bases lay between the germline ends. The CDR3 consists of 16 residues. Germline V gives CDR1 SGDLS, CDR2 YYNGEE. The CDR3 loop reads CASSVANQAAGNEQFF. The CDR3 nucleotides read TGTGCCAGCAGCGTAGCTAACCAGGCCGCGGGCAATGAGCAGTTCTTC.

A few counts support this clone. This sequence joins TRBV18 and TRBJ1-1, with D possibly being TRBD1 (6 bases). Trimming left V 3 bases short and J 4 bases short, with 12 bases between. Per germline, CDR1 KGHSH and CDR2 LQKENI. CDR3 length: 14 residues. In nucleotides, the CDR3 is TGTGCCAGCTCACCTCTACAGGGACCCACTGAAGCTTTCTTT. Translated, it gives CASSPLQGPTEAFF.

V is TRBV7-2 and J is TRBJ2-7; D remains ambiguous. CDR1 and CDR2 from the germline V gene are SGHTA and FQGNSA. There are 14 residues in the CDR3. Deletions cut 7 bases from V and 1 base from J, with 14 bases between. The CDR3 region is CASTLMTASYEQYF. DNA for the CDR3: TGTGCCAGCACCCTCATGACGGCGTCCTACGAGCAGTACTTC.

V usage is TRBV6-1 and J usage is TRBJ1-4; D perhaps matches TRBD1 (5 bases). The V and J ends lost 2 bases and 8 bases respectively, with 12 bases between them. Per the germline V gene, CDR1 is MNHNS and CDR2 is SASEGT. This CDR3 spans 14 amino acids. Here the CDR3 DNA reads TGTGCCAGCAGTGAACCCAGCCAGGGCGAAAAACTGTTTTTT. It encodes CASSEPSQGEKLFF.

The rearrangement links TRBV7-8 to TRBJ2-7; D remains ambiguous. CDR3 length: 14 residues. From germline, CDR1 is SGHVS and CDR2 FQNEAQ. V dropped 5 bases and J dropped 2 bases, with 13 bases sitting between them. For the CDR3, the DNA is TGTGCCAGCAGCGCAGACTCCCCGCCCTACGAGCAGTACTTC. Translated, it gives CASSADSPPYEQYF.

The V and J genes are TRBV9 and TRBJ2-5, with TRBD1 matching over 9 bases. V lost 3 bases and J lost 5; bases outside the gene matches: 5. Per the germline V gene, CDR1 is SGDLS and CDR2 is YYNGEE. The CDR3 runs to 14 residues. CDR3 sequence (DNA): TGTGCCAGCAGCGAGGGACAGGGTCGGGAGACCCAGTACTTC. This codes for CASSEGQGRETQYF.

The count of this clone is one. The chain combines TRBV7-2 with TRBJ2-7; D might be TRBD2 (5 bases). The germline gives CDR1 SGHTA, CDR2 FQGNSA. Between the trimmed V and J ends, which lost 3 bases and 6 bases, there was a span of 12 bases. CDR3 size: 13 residues. The CDR3 DNA sequence: TGTGCCAGCAGCTTGGGAGTCGATCTCGAGCAGTACTTC. Protein product: CASSLGVDLEQYF.

The chain recombines TRBV6-5 with TRBJ1-1; D is perhaps TRBD1 (5 bases). The CDR3 has 15 amino acids. CDR1 and CDR2 from the germline V gene are MNHEY and SVGAGI. Trimming cost V 11 bases and J 0 bases, with 19 bases left between them. CDR3 nucleotide sequence: TGTGCCGTCCGGCAGGGACCACCGATGAACACTGAAGCTTTCTTT. Encoded protein: CAVRQGPPMNTEAFF.

Details on this clone: The junction departs from germline at one end; a sequencing error may be responsible. CDR3 DNA: TGCGCCAGCAGCCCGTCCTTCAATGAGCAGTTCTTC. Protein sequence: CASSPSFNEQFF. V and J are TRBV5-1 and TRBJ2-1; no firm D call. This CDR3 comprises 12 residues. The V gene's germline CDR1 is SGHRS and CDR2 YFSETQ.

The V gene is TRBV29-1, the J gene TRBJ2-5, with TRBD2 matching over 9 bases. Trimming took 3 bases from V and 2 from J; bases not matched to a gene: 7. Per germline, CDR1 SQVTM and CDR2 ANQGSEA. The CDR3 is 15 amino acids. CDR3 loop: CSVEKGTSWQETQYF. The CDR3 DNA follows: TGCAGCGTTGAGAAAGGGACTAGCTGGCAAGAGACCCAGTACTTC. Full variable domain (missing parts from reference TRBV29-1 and TRBJ2-5): SAVISQKPSRDICQRGTSLTIQCQVDSQVTMMFWYRQQPGQSLTLIATANQGSEATYESGFVIDKFPISRPNLTFSTLTVSNMSPEDSSIYLCSVEKGTSWQETQYFGPGTRLLVL.

V gene TRBV7-2 combines with J gene TRBJ1-1, with 7 bases fitting TRBD1. The CDR3 extends over 15 amino acids. Germline V gene lookup returns CDR1 SGHTA and CDR2 FQGNSA. The V segment lost 4 bases and the J segment 0 bases; nucleotides outside the gene matches: 5. The CDR3 sequence is CASSSRTGLNTEAFF. The CDR3 DNA is TGTGCCAGCAGCTCCCGGACAGGCCTGAACACTGAAGCTTTCTTT. The whole variable domain, filled in from reference TRBV7-2 and TRBJ1-1, reads GAGVSQSPSNKVTEKGKDVELRCDPISGHTALYWYRQSLGQGLEFLIYFQGNSAPDKSGLPSDRFSAERTGGSVSTLTIQRTQQEDSAVYLCASSSRTGLNTEAFFGQGTRLTVV.

The chain employs TRBV7-9 and TRBJ2-5, with a possible D match to TRBD1 (5 bases). Per the germline V gene, CDR1 is SEHNR and CDR2 is FQNEAQ (reference sequence). This CDR3 spans 18 amino acids. Trimming left V 2 bases short and J 6 bases short, with 25 bases between. CDR3 region: CASSLLGYGSGNAQTQYF. CDR3 nucleotides: TGTGCCAGCAGCTTACTAGGCTACGGATCAGGGAATGCGCAGACCCAGTACTTC.

This chain uses TRBV15 with TRBJ1-4; D unresolved. CDR1 and CDR2 (germline): LNHNV, YYDKDF (reference sequence). The V end was cut by 0 bases, the J end by 12 bases, with 8 bases between. The length of the CDR3 is 12 residues. In nucleotides, the CDR3 is TGTGCCACCAGCAGAGATGGGAGGGAACTGTTTTTT. It yields the protein CATSRDGRELFF. Using reference TRBV15 and TRBJ1-4 for the parts outside the CDR3, the full variable domain is DAMVIQNPRYQVTQFGKPVTLSCSQTLNHNVMYWYQQKSSQAPKLLFHYYDKDFNNEADTPDNFQSRRPNTSFCFLDIRSPGLGDTAMYLCATSRDGRELFFGSGTQLSVL.

V usage is TRBV7-2 and J usage is TRBJ2-3; 12 bases match TRBD2. The J segment lost 2 bases and the V segment lost 3 bases, leaving 3 bases of the junction unmatched. The CDR3 has 16 amino acids. From germline, CDR1 is SGHTA and CDR2 FQGNSA. The CDR3, as DNA: TGTGCCAGCAGCTTCCGGACTAGCGGGGACACAGATACGCAGTATTTT. Its translation: CASSFRTSGDTDTQYF.

The count of this clone is one. This chain's CDR3 is CAISESAGGSYEQYF. The CDR3 region has the DNA TGTGCCATCAGTGAGTCGGCGGGGGGGTCCTACGAGCAGTACTTC. The chain couples TRBV10-3 to TRBJ2-7; TRBD2 agrees at 9 bases. J was trimmed by 1 base and V by 0 bases; bases with no gene match: 1. The CDR3 has 15 residues. CDR1 is ENHRY and CDR2 is SYGVKD in the germline V gene.

The rearrangement uses TRBV5-1 and TRBJ2-7; possibly TRBD1 for D (6 bases). The CDR3 runs to 14 residues. Germline lookup yields CDR1 SGHRS and CDR2 YFSETQ. The germline V and J ends were trimmed by 0 bases and 2 bases, with 9 bases remaining between them. The CDR3 nucleotides read TGCGCCAGCAGCTTGGTGGACAGAGCCTACGAGCAGTACTTC. Protein: CASSLVDRAYEQYF.

The gene calls are TRBV7-9 and TRBJ1-4; 8 nucleotides align to TRBD1. The length of the CDR3 is 15 residues. The J segment lost 2 bases and the V segment lost 4 bases, leaving 3 bases of the junction unmatched. The germline CDR1 and CDR2 sequences are SEHNR and FQNEAQ (reference sequence). DNA for the CDR3: TGTGCCAGCAGCTCTTACAGGGGGACTAATGAAAAACTGTTTTTT. It encodes CASSSYRGTNEKLFF.

The genes are TRBV28 and TRBJ2-5; D is unclear. Trimming shortened V by 7 bases and J by 4 bases, and 22 bases separated the two germline ends. The CDR3 sequence is 16 residues long. Germline CDR1 MDHEN, CDR2 SYDVKM. The CDR3 coding sequence is TGTGCCAGCAAACCCGTGGGGATGGTTCTAGGAGAGACCCAGTACTTC. Protein sequence: CASKPVGMVLGETQYF.